Following are 4 T cell receptor beta chains from one sample sequenced in a study of post-analysis software for immune sequencing data. Notes on the study in general: When patients were compared with controls, about 5 TRBV segments were more frequent, TRBV5-6, TRBV5-1 and TRBV20-1 among them.

These receptors' targets are unknown. Included in the TCR beta cDNA libraries were unique molecular identifiers. TCRdb re-called the PCR reads with MiXCR, one entry per CDR3 protein. The sample carries roughly 540,000 distinct CDR3 sequences, approximately 34% recorded once. The sample taken for sequencing was blood. Receptors originate from a girl between 2 and 17 years old with multiple sclerosis.

The sample holds a few counts of this clonotype. The germline gene is not matched at one end of the junction; a read error may be the cause. The genes are TRBV10-3 and TRBJ2-5, with 8 bases aligning to TRBD1. The CDR3 contains 15 residues. Per germline, CDR1 ENHRY and CDR2 SYGVKD. As DNA, the CDR3 is TGTGCCGTCAGTGACGGTCAGGGGGCGAGAGAGACCCAGTACTTC. It is translated as CAVSDGQGARETQYF.

The chain employs TRBV12-3 or TRBV12-4 and TRBJ1-1, with D tentatively TRBD1 (5 bases). V lost 8 bases, J lost 5 bases, and 12 bases lay in between. The CDR3 has 12 amino acids. The CDR3 bases are TGTGCCAGCGCTCCGGGGGGAACTGAAGCTTTCTTT. This encodes CASAPGGTEAFF.

The rearrangement uses TRBV5-1 and TRBJ1-2; 8 nucleotides agree with TRBD1. After removal of 4 bases from V and 7 bases from J, the junction contained 6 bases not matched to a gene. This CDR3 comprises 13 residues. Germline CDR1 reads SGHRS; CDR2 reads YFSETQ. In DNA, the CDR3 is TGCGCCAGCAGCCGGACAGGGCCTGGTGGCTACACCTTC. Translated, it gives CASSRTGPGGYTF.

The chain is built from TRBV7-6 and TRBJ2-1; possibly TRBD1 or TRBD2 for D (5 bases each). From germline, CDR1 is SGHVS and CDR2 FNYEAQ. V was cut by 0 bases and J by 2 bases, with 11 bases left in between. The CDR3 runs 16 residues. The CDR3 DNA sequence: TGTGCCAGCAGCTTAGCGACGGGGACGCCCTACAATGAGCAGTTCTTC. It translates to CASSLATGTPYNEQFF.